This T cell receptor beta chain was documented in a study of cytomegalovirus exposure and HLA in healthy donors. Across the study: Roughly 180 million T cells yielded 120 million or so unique TCR beta sequences, as an earlier analysis found. For the 300 to 450 genotyped donors, 75% to 90% fell within the Caucasian-associated ancestry cluster. Study-wide findings and caveats: Later on, an analysis tied around 17,000 TCR beta sequences to HLA alleles at 0.05 false discovery rate. Within an earlier analysis, most TCR beta V segments proved productive either about 87% or about 30% of the time.

This CDR3 region has 14 residues. CDR1 SEHNR and CDR2 FQNEAQ come from the germline V gene (reference sequence). J was trimmed by 7 bases and V by 6 bases; bases with no gene match: 7. Primers for the PCR totalled 60 Vbeta and 13 Jbeta. Sequenced by immunoSEQ multiplex PCR; TCRdb stores in-frame clones only, minus some. Of about 180,000 clones detected, over 75% appear once; the ten largest clones hold roughly 6%. Notes on this clone: Its antigen is unidentified.

The receptor was derived from a middle-aged man in good health and CMV-seropositive. The source material was PBMCs. The chain recombines TRBV7-9 with TRBJ1-4, with TRBD1 identical over 8 bases. CDR3 region: CASSPQGAREKLFF. The CDR3 region has the DNA TGTGCCAGCAGTCCCCAGGGGGCGCGTGAAAAACTGTTTTTT.